One sample yielded the 27 T cell receptor beta chains listed below, sequenced in a study of T-cell memory formation after mild COVID-19. TCRdb ran MiXCR on the 5' RACE reads and lists one entry per CDR3 protein. The sample consists of 400,000 to 500,000 distinct CDR3 sequences, about 20% of them appearing once. Input material: PBMCs or a T cell subset sorted from them (not recorded which). The receptors originated from an adult woman who had mild COVID-19 (a few samples of this study predate the infection). Cell type and time point are not known.

This sequence joins TRBV12-5 and TRBJ1-2; D is possibly TRBD1 (6 bases). Germline V gives CDR1 LGHNT, CDR2 FRNRAP. Trimming took 1 base from V and 3 from J, leaving 6 bases between them. The CDR3 is 13 amino acids. The CDR3 bases are TGTGCTAGTGGTTTGGGACAGGACTATGGCTACACCTTC. Its translation is CASGLGQDYGYTF.

V is TRBV6-2 or TRBV6-3 and J is TRBJ2-7; D is undetermined. The V gene lost 8 bases and the J gene lost 3 bases, with 14 bases spanning the gap. The CDR3 sequence is 13 residues long. The germline CDR1 and CDR2 sequences are MNHEY and SVGEGT. The CDR3 DNA follows: TGTGCCAGCCTAACCCCACCCTTCTACGAGCAGTACTTC. Translated, it gives CASLTPPFYEQYF.

This clonotype was detected a few times. This chain uses TRBV3-1 with TRBJ2-1; TRBD1 aligns across 8 bases. Germline CDR1 reads LGHDT; CDR2 reads YNNKEL (reference sequence). Losses at the gene ends were 5 bases for V and 4 bases for J; bases not matched to a gene: 10. The CDR3 runs 16 residues. CDR3 sequence: CASSSRTGPGYNEQFF. The CDR3 DNA follows: TGTGCCAGCAGCTCTCGGACAGGGCCGGGATACAATGAGCAGTTCTTC.

The V and J genes are TRBV6-5 and TRBJ2-6, with 8 bases that match TRBD1. Unmatched junction bases numbered 3, after V lost 6 bases and J lost 11 bases. CDR1 and CDR2 (germline): MNHEY, SVGAGI. This CDR3 comprises 12 residues. This CDR3 is CASRDRVDVLTF. Here the CDR3 DNA reads TGTGCCAGCAGGGACAGGGTCGACGTCCTGACTTTC.

This clonotype has a handful of counts. The chain carries TRBV6-5 and TRBJ1-6; 8 nucleotides agree with TRBD1. J lost 6 bases, V lost 3 bases, and 4 bases had no gene match. Germline V gene lookup returns CDR1 MNHEY and CDR2 SVGAGI. CDR3 length: 15 amino acids. CDR3 protein: CASSYQGQGNSPLHF. CDR3 nucleotides: TGTGCCAGCAGTTATCAAGGACAGGGTAATTCACCCCTCCACTTT.

This clonotype was seen more than once but under ten times. The V call is TRBV7-3, the J call TRBJ2-6; D gene uncertain. Deletions cut 2 bases from V and 1 base from J, with 18 bases between. Germline CDR1 reads SGHTA; CDR2 reads FQGTGA. The CDR3 loop spans 19 amino acids. As DNA, the CDR3 is TGTGCCAGCAGCTTACCGCTGGGATCGCCAACTTCTGGGGCCAACGTCCTGACTTTC. Translating it yields CASSLPLGSPTSGANVLTF.

This clonotype turned up a few times. This rearrangement joins TRBV2 to TRBJ2-7; TRBD2 matches at 12 bases. Germline values: CDR1 SNHLY, CDR2 FYNNEI. The CDR3 is 14 amino acids. Trimming at V came to 7 bases and at J to 4 bases, leaving 5 bases not matched to a gene. CDR3 DNA sequence: TGTGCCAGCAAGGAGGGACTAGCGGGTTACGAGCAGTACTTC. The encoded protein is CASKEGLAGYEQYF.

This clonotype was recorded a few times. This chain uses TRBV6-4 with TRBJ2-5; 9 bases fit TRBD1. The CDR3 covers 15 residues. The V and J ends lost 6 bases and 2 bases, in that order; junction bases with no gene match: 7. Germline V gene lookup returns CDR1 MRHNA and CDR2 SNTAGT. The CDR3 region is CASSPGGQGQETQYF. For the CDR3, the DNA is TGTGCCAGCAGCCCTGGGGGACAGGGTCAAGAGACCCAGTACTTC.

This clonotype has ten or more counts. V is TRBV5-1 and J is TRBJ2-1; D remains unclear. CDR1 SGHRS and CDR2 YFSETQ come from the germline V gene. This CDR3 is 15 amino acids long. Trimming stripped 0 bases from V and 3 bases from J, with 10 bases between. The CDR3 region is CASSLASTLYNEQFF. Written as DNA, the CDR3 is TGCGCCAGCAGCTTGGCCAGTACCCTCTACAATGAGCAGTTCTTC.

The rearrangement links TRBV24-1 to TRBJ2-3; 12 bases are a match to TRBD1. The germline CDR1 and CDR2 sequences are KGHDR and SFDVKD. CDR3 length equals 18 residues. The V segment lost 4 bases and the J segment 1 base; nucleotides outside the gene matches: 8. The CDR3 bases are TGTGCCACCAGTGAACCTCCGGGACAGGGGGCCGGCACAGATACGCAGTATTTT. Translated, it gives CATSEPPGQGAGTDTQYF.

This rearrangement joins TRBV12-5 to TRBJ1-1; no clear D gene. This CDR3 spans 17 amino acids. The germline V gene encodes CDR1 LGHNT and CDR2 FRNRAP. Trimming stripped 4 bases from V and 1 base from J, with 19 bases between. Here the CDR3 reads CASGSMGCFAQNTEAFF. The DNA for the CDR3 is TGTGCTAGTGGTTCCATGGGATGTTTCGCCCAGAACACTGAAGCTTTCTTT.

This clonotype occurred a few times. The chain carries TRBV15 and TRBJ2-1, with D perhaps TRBD2 (6 bases). This CDR3 has 15 residues. Per the germline V gene, CDR1 is LNHNV and CDR2 is YYDKDF (reference sequence). Trimming cost V 4 bases and J 1 base, with 11 bases left between them. Here the CDR3 reads CATSTGRGSYNEQFF. The CDR3 DNA reads as TGTGCCACCAGCACGGGGCGGGGATCCTACAATGAGCAGTTCTTC.

The table lists this clonotype with many counts. The chain combines TRBV12-3 or TRBV12-4 with TRBJ2-1, with D perhaps TRBD1 (7 bases). This CDR3 contains 12 residues. Trimming left V 6 bases short and J 10 bases short, with 13 bases between. The chain's CDR3 is CASRQGGGEQFF. The CDR3, as DNA: TGTGCCAGCAGGCAGGGGGGAGGCGAGCAGTTCTTC.

This clonotype was recorded a few times. The chain carries TRBV24-1 and TRBJ2-3; TRBD2 might be the D (5 bases). The germline V gene encodes CDR1 KGHDR and CDR2 SFDVKD. The V end was cut by 1 base, the J end by 5 bases, with 6 bases between. The CDR3 length is 13 residues. The CDR3, as DNA: TGTGCCACCAGTGATTTAGGGAGAGATACGCAGTATTTT. Amino acid sequence: CATSDLGRDTQYF.

The chain has TRBV9 and TRBJ1-2; D is possibly TRBD1 (6 bases). This CDR3 is built from 15 residues. Looked up from germline, CDR1 is SGDLS and CDR2 is YYNGEE. The V end was cut by 3 bases, the J end by 2 bases, with 14 bases between. The CDR3 bases are TGTGCCAGCAGCGGTCTAGGGGGGGTGAACTATGGCTACACCTTC. Translated, it gives CASSGLGGVNYGYTF.

This clonotype has just a few counts. The J gene is TRBJ2-5, the V gene TRBV5-1; 7 bases agree with TRBD1. The CDR3 loop spans 14 amino acids. The V segment lost 4 bases and the J segment 4 bases; nucleotides outside the gene matches: 7. CDR1 and CDR2 (germline): SGHRS, YFSETQ. Here the CDR3 reads CASSPMDRRETQYF. CDR3 in DNA: TGCGCCAGCAGCCCCATGGACAGGCGAGAGACCCAGTACTTC.

V gene TRBV7-9 combines with J gene TRBJ2-3; D is perhaps TRBD2 (5 bases). The CDR3 spans 13 residues. V lost 6 bases and J 4 bases, leaving 11 bases between the germline ends. Germline loops: CDR1 SEHNR, CDR2 FQNEAQ (reference sequence). The CDR3 DNA follows: TGTGCCAGCAGTCCAAAGAGGGCAGATACGCAGTATTTT. As protein: CASSPKRADTQYF.

The chain links TRBV5-4 to TRBJ2-3, with no clear D. The germline V and J ends were trimmed by 1 base and 5 bases, with 11 bases remaining between them. Germline CDR1 reads SGHNT; CDR2 reads YYREEE (reference sequence). The CDR3 is 14 amino acids. CDR3: CASSLNTNGDTQYF. CDR3 DNA: TGTGCCAGCAGCTTGAACACCAACGGAGATACGCAGTATTTT.

This clonotype has at least ten counts. The V and J genes are TRBV7-9 and TRBJ2-3; D is possibly TRBD2 (6 bases). V was trimmed by 3 bases and J by 2 bases, leaving 12 bases between them. The CDR3 contains 15 residues. Looked up from germline, CDR1 is SEHNR and CDR2 is FQNEAQ (reference sequence). The CDR3 region has the DNA TGTGCCAGCAGCTTGAGTAGCGGACCCACAGATACGCAGTATTTT. This sequence encodes CASSLSSGPTDTQYF. Drawing the rest from reference TRBV7-9 and TRBJ2-3, the complete variable domain is DTGVSQNPRHKITKRGQNVTFRCDPISEHNRLYWYRQTLGQGPEFLTYFQNEAQLEKSRLLSDRFSAERPKGSFSTLEIQRTEQGDSAMYLCASSLSSGPTDTQYFGPGTRLTVL.

This clonotype has ten or more counts. This chain joins TRBV4-2 and TRBJ2-7; TRBD1 is a possible D gene (5 bases). With 1 base removed from V and 0 bases from J, the gap between germline ends came to 10 bases. This CDR3 region has 15 residues. Looked up from germline, CDR1 is LGHNA and CDR2 is YNFKEQ. The CDR3 protein is CASSQGQLSSYEQYF. In DNA, the CDR3 is TGTGCCAGCAGCCAAGGACAGTTGAGCTCCTACGAGCAGTACTTC.

There are a few counts of this clonotype. This chain links TRBV10-3 with TRBJ1-2, with a weak D call TRBD1 (5 bases). Trimming took 8 bases from V and 6 from J, leaving 13 bases between them. Germline assignment: CDR1 ENHRY and CDR2 SYGVKD. The CDR3 extends over 12 amino acids. This CDR3 reads CAISQGRDGYTF. CDR3 DNA sequence: TGTGCCATCTCCCAGGGTAGAGATGGCTACACCTTC.

V is TRBV6-5 and J is TRBJ2-7; 7 bases line up with TRBD2. V dropped 6 bases and J dropped 3; count of bases not matched to a gene: 8. The CDR3 has 14 amino acids. Germline CDR1 and CDR2: MNHEY and SVGAGI. CDR3 sequence: CASSTFSGGYEQYF. The DNA for the CDR3 is TGTGCCAGCAGCACCTTTTCGGGGGGCTACGAGCAGTACTTC.

The chain has TRBV4-2 and TRBJ1-2; 10 bases fit TRBD1. V gave up 2 bases and J gave up 7 bases; unmatched junction bases: 7. The CDR3 extends over 15 amino acids. Germline assignment: CDR1 LGHNA and CDR2 YNFKEQ. CDR3 in DNA: TGTGCCAGCAGCCAATATAGACAGGGGGCAGGTGGCTACACCTTC. Protein sequence: CASSQYRQGAGGYTF.

This clonotype was seen more than once but under ten times. DNA for the CDR3: TGTGCCAGCAACCCCGGGAAGGGAAACACTGAAGCTTTCTTT. Translated: CASNPGKGNTEAFF. The chain is built from TRBV12-3 or TRBV12-4 and TRBJ1-1; D unclear. This CDR3 is 14 amino acids long. V shed 7 bases and J shed 2 bases, with 14 bases lying between them.

A few counts support this clonotype. The chain couples TRBV10-3 to TRBJ2-1; perhaps TRBD1 as D (6 bases). V lost 6 bases to trimming and J lost 10 bases, with 10 bases between them. Germline values: CDR1 ENHRY, CDR2 SYGVKD. The CDR3 sequence is 11 residues long. Here the CDR3 reads CAIRRTEEQFF. As DNA, the CDR3 is TGTGCCATCAGGCGGACAGAAGAGCAGTTCTTC.

The V and J genes are TRBV11-2 and TRBJ1-5; tentatively, D is TRBD1 (6 bases). This CDR3 has 16 residues. Germline V lookup: CDR1 SGHAT, CDR2 FQNNGV. V was cut by 5 bases and J by 5 bases, with 19 bases left in between. CDR3 loop: CASSEGGRGGDQPQHF. For the CDR3, the DNA is TGTGCCAGCAGCGAGGGTGGCAGGGGTGGCGATCAGCCCCAGCATTTT.

The V call is TRBV5-6, the J call TRBJ2-7; no firm D call. This CDR3 contains 13 residues. The germline V and J ends were trimmed by 0 bases and 6 bases, with 10 bases remaining between them. Looked up from germline, CDR1 is SGHDT and CDR2 is YYEEEE. The CDR3: CASSLAGPGEQYF. The CDR3 nucleotides are TGTGCCAGCAGCTTGGCCGGACCAGGCGAGCAGTACTTC.